The TCR beta chain described here comes from a study of blood T cell repertoires in COVID-19. About the study: PBMCs, B-cell-depleted T cells, or T cells provided the cDNA or gDNA that made up the material.

Libraries were prepared by immunoSEQ multiplex PCR; TCRdb keeps only in-frame clonotypes and omits some of them. Seen here are more than 110,000 clones, about 86% observed once, and the top ten hold roughly 8%. V dropped 3 bases and J dropped 8; count of bases not matched to a gene: 13. This CDR3 has 18 residues. Germline lookup yields CDR1 SEHNR and CDR2 FQNEAQ (reference sequence). The chain joins TRBV7-9 to TRBJ1-4, with 12 bases lining up with TRBD1. This TCR was sampled from a human donor in a cohort sampled during active COVID-19. Input material: peripheral blood. CDR3 residues: CASSFGTGGVFTSEKLFF. Here the CDR3 DNA reads TGTGCCAGCAGCTTTGGGACAGGGGGCGTTTTCACTTCCGAAAAACTGTTTTTT.